Below, one T cell receptor beta chain is given with its context. The antigen is unknown. The data are from a study of beta chain features in type 1 diabetes. Regarding the study as a whole: VDJ junctions sequenced from type 1 diabetes patients showed fewer insertions and more deletions. PCR might favor shorter templates, but any such skew would affect patients and controls equally. Shorter TCRB CDR3s, moderately but significantly so, were found in Type 1 diabetes patients in all four CD4+ subsets.

Germline lookup yields CDR1 SGHNT and CDR2 YYREEE (reference sequence). V gave up 3 bases and J gave up 4 bases, with 8 bases separating them. The CDR3 covers 13 residues. The study reverse transcribed the entire isolated RNA, so it sequenced expressed TCRB transcripts. Samples of naive, central memory and regulatory T cells yielded a mean of about 3.6 million reads. Generated by immunoSEQ multiplex PCR, the TCRdb table keeps only in-frame clones and is missing some. The profile shows 300,000 to 350,000 clones, around 8% of them singletons. The source is a woman aged 18 to 35 in good health. This chain links TRBV5-4 with TRBJ1-3, with D uncertain. Sample: central memory CD4+ T cells from blood. As DNA, the CDR3 is TGTGCCAGCAGCTCGAGCCCCGGAAACACCATATATTTT. It is translated as CASSSSPGNTIYF.